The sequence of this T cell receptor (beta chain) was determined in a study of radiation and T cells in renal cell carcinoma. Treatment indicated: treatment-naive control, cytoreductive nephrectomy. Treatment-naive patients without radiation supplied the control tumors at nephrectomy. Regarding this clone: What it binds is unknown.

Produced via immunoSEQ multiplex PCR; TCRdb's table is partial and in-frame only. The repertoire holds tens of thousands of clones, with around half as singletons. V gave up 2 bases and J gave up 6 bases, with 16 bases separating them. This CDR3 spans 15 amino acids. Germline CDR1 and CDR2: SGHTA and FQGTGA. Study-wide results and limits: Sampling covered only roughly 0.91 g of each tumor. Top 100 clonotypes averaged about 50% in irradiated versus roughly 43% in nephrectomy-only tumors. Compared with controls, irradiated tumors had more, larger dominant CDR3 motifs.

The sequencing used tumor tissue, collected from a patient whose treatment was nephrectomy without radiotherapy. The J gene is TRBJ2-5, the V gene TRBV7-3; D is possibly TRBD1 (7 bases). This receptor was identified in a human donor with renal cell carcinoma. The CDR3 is CASSLGGGDRKTQYF. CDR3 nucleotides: TGTGCCAGCAGCTTAGGAGGGGGCGATCGCAAGACCCAGTACTTC. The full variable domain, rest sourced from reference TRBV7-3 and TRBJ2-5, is GAGVSQTPSNKVTEKGKYVELRCDPISGHTALYWYRQSLGQGPEFLIYFQGTGAADDSGLPNDRFFAVRPEGSVSTLKIQRTERGDSAVYLCASSLGGGDRKTQYFGPGTRLLVL.